This TCR beta chain is drawn from a study of cytomegalovirus exposure and HLA in healthy donors. Whole-study results and caveats: The authors later found HLA-associated TCR beta chains more clonally expanded than equally common others.

Germline lookup yields CDR1 SGHDN and CDR2 FVKESK. V lost 1 base and J lost 4, with 16 bases in between. The CDR3 spans 16 residues. Researchers ran the PCR with 60 Vbeta and 13 Jbeta primers. Assay used: immunoSEQ multiplex PCR; TCRdb lists only in-frame clones, some missing. Its listing shows some 130,000 clones. Comment on this clone: The target antigen is unknown.

The rearrangement joins TRBV14 to TRBJ2-5, with TRBD2 as a possible D gene (5 bases). The origin of this receptor is a man aged 18 to 29 in good health and CMV-seronegative. Input material: PBMCs. This CDR3 is CASSQVPGIVPETQYF. CDR3 sequence (DNA): TGTGCCAGCAGCCAAGTTCCGGGGATAGTGCCAGAGACCCAGTACTTC.